A selection of T cell receptor beta chains follows, all from one sample in a study of CD8+CD57+ T cells in acquired aplastic anemia. TCRdb re-analysed the reads in MiXCR, keeping a single row per CDR3 protein. Among around 150,000 distinct CDR3 sequences, about 48% were seen once, and the ten largest hold about 30%. What was sequenced was sorted CD4+, CD8+, or CD8+CD57+ T cells (not recorded which) from PBMCs. These receptor sequences come from a human donor with aplastic anemia. The CDR3 runs from the conserved cysteine through the conserved F or W. Each record gives: J gene, V gene, clone size, D gene, CDR3 protein, CDR3 DNA. D genes are given only for firm matches. The listing skips clone size in some rows; elsewhere it reads once, few, many or a size class.

j_call: TRBJ2-7; v_call: TRBV25-1; clone_size: -; d_call: TRBD1; cdr3_aa: CASSDLTGTGYYEQYF; cdr3_nt: TGTGCCAGCAGTGATCTTACCGGGACAGGATACTACGAGCAGTACTTC
j_call: TRBJ1-1; v_call: TRBV29-1; clone_size: once; d_call: -; cdr3_aa: CSVARDSEAFF; cdr3_nt: TGCAGCGTTGCCAGGGACTCTGAAGCTTTCTTT
j_call: TRBJ2-3; v_call: TRBV9; clone_size: many; d_call: -; cdr3_aa: CASRAGNSDTQYF; cdr3_nt: TGTGCCAGCAGAGCGGGCAACTCAGATACGCAGTATTTT
j_call: TRBJ2-3; v_call: TRBV20-1; clone_size: once; d_call: -; cdr3_aa: CSARRLTPSTDTQYF; cdr3_nt: TGCAGTGCTAGAAGATTGACCCCCAGCACAGATACGCAGTATTTT
j_call: TRBJ2-2; v_call: TRBV19; clone_size: many; d_call: -; cdr3_aa: CASSIGPTGELFF; cdr3_nt: TGTGCCAGTAGTATCGGGCCCACCGGGGAGCTGTTTTTT
j_call: TRBJ2-1; v_call: TRBV19; clone_size: -; d_call: TRBD1; cdr3_aa: CASSMTGGSYNEQFF; cdr3_nt: TGTGCCAGTAGTATGACAGGGGGCTCCTACAATGAGCAGTTCTTC
j_call: TRBJ1-2; v_call: TRBV20-1; clone_size: few; d_call: -; cdr3_aa: CSASHVSNTGGYTF; cdr3_nt: TGCAGTGCTAGTCACGTATCAAATACGGGTGGCTACACCTTC
j_call: TRBJ2-1; v_call: TRBV24-1; clone_size: many; d_call: TRBD2; cdr3_aa: CATSPPEGGSGQFF; cdr3_nt: TGTGCCACCAGTCCCCCGGAGGGCGGGAGTGGGCAGTTCTTC
j_call: TRBJ2-6; v_call: TRBV13; clone_size: many; d_call: -; cdr3_aa: CASSPRTVGANVLTF; cdr3_nt: TGTGCCAGCAGCCCTAGGACGGTTGGGGCCAACGTCCTGACTTTC
j_call: TRBJ2-7; v_call: TRBV20-1; clone_size: -; d_call: -; cdr3_aa: CSAKVSRANYEQYF; cdr3_nt: TGCAGTGCTAAGGTATCAAGGGCGAACTACGAGCAGTACTTC
j_call: TRBJ2-1; v_call: TRBV10-1; clone_size: -; d_call: -; cdr3_aa: CASSVGQSSYNEQSF; cdr3_nt: TGCGCCAGCAGTGTCGGGCAGAGCTCCTACAATGAGCAGTCCTTC
j_call: TRBJ2-5; v_call: TRBV19; clone_size: many; d_call: -; cdr3_aa: CASSIALSGRRETQYF; cdr3_nt: TGTGCCAGTAGTATAGCCCTCTCGGGGCGGCGGGAGACCCAGTACTTC
j_call: TRBJ1-2; v_call: TRBV7-9; clone_size: -; d_call: -; cdr3_aa: CASSLAWGNYGYTF; cdr3_nt: TGTGCCAGCAGCTTAGCATGGGGAAACTATGGCTACACCTTC
j_call: TRBJ2-1; v_call: TRBV5-1; clone_size: -; d_call: TRBD2; cdr3_aa: CASSFGLAGGFGDEQFF; cdr3_nt: TGCGCCAGCAGCTTCGGACTAGCGGGAGGGTTTGGGGATGAGCAGTTCTTC
j_call: TRBJ2-7; v_call: TRBV25-1; clone_size: many; d_call: TRBD1; cdr3_aa: CASSDKPTTGEVNYEQYF; cdr3_nt: TGTGCCAGCAGTGATAAGCCTACGACAGGGGAGGTTAACTACGAGCAGTACTTC
j_call: TRBJ2-3; v_call: TRBV6-4; clone_size: -; d_call: TRBD2; cdr3_aa: CASSASGGDTDTQYF; cdr3_nt: TGTGCCAGCAGCGCTAGCGGGGGGGACACAGATACGCAGTATTTT
j_call: TRBJ2-2; v_call: TRBV24-1; clone_size: many; d_call: -; cdr3_aa: CATSDLPGHNTGELFF; cdr3_nt: TGTGCCACCAGTGATTTGCCGGGACATAACACCGGGGAGCTGTTTTTT
j_call: TRBJ2-3; v_call: TRBV10-2; clone_size: -; d_call: -; cdr3_aa: CASKVGVIGTDTQYF; cdr3_nt: TGCGCCAGCAAGGTAGGGGTAATTGGCACAGATACGCAGTATTTT
j_call: TRBJ1-2; v_call: TRBV2; clone_size: few; d_call: TRBD1; cdr3_aa: CASSEARDREGGYTF; cdr3_nt: TGTGCCAGCAGTGAAGCGAGAGACAGGGAAGGCGGCTACACCTTC
j_call: TRBJ2-7; v_call: TRBV4-1; clone_size: many; d_call: -; cdr3_aa: CASSQDYEQYF; cdr3_nt: TGCGCCAGCAGCCAAGATTACGAGCAGTACTTC
j_call: TRBJ2-7; v_call: TRBV20-1; clone_size: many; d_call: -; cdr3_aa: CSARGGEQYF; cdr3_nt: TGCAGTGCCCGGGGCGGGGAGCAGTACTTC
j_call: TRBJ1-1; v_call: TRBV29-1; clone_size: -; d_call: -; cdr3_aa: CSVVGRRDSTEAFF; cdr3_nt: TGCAGCGTTGTTGGGCGTCGAGACAGCACTGAAGCTTTCTTT
j_call: TRBJ2-2; v_call: TRBV7-2; clone_size: -; d_call: -; cdr3_aa: CASSRAGNTGELFF; cdr3_nt: TGTGCCAGCAGCCGCGCAGGGAACACCGGGGAGCTGTTTTTT
j_call: TRBJ1-1; v_call: TRBV19; clone_size: -; d_call: TRBD1; cdr3_aa: CASKDRVDTEAFF; cdr3_nt: TGTGCCAGCAAAGACAGGGTTGACACTGAAGCTTTCTTT
j_call: TRBJ2-2; v_call: TRBV11-3; clone_size: -; d_call: -; cdr3_aa: CASSRGGTYTGELFF; cdr3_nt: TGTGCCAGCAGCCGGGGCGGGACTTACACCGGGGAGCTGTTTTTT
j_call: TRBJ2-7; v_call: TRBV12-3/TRBV12-4; clone_size: many; d_call: -; cdr3_aa: CASSRRDMNSYEQYF; cdr3_nt: TGTGCCAGCAGTCGCCGGGACATGAACTCCTACGAGCAGTACTTC
j_call: TRBJ1-1; v_call: TRBV19; clone_size: many; d_call: TRBD1; cdr3_aa: CASSMAGGFEAFF; cdr3_nt: TGTGCCAGTAGTATGGCAGGGGGCTTTGAAGCTTTCTTT
j_call: TRBJ2-3; v_call: TRBV4-1; clone_size: few; d_call: -; cdr3_aa: CASSQEVGLGLPTDTQYF; cdr3_nt: TGCGCCAGCAGCCAAGAAGTTGGATTGGGACTCCCCACAGATACGCAGTATTTT
j_call: TRBJ2-5; v_call: TRBV7-2; clone_size: -; d_call: TRBD2; cdr3_aa: CASSFRGLAGVTETQYF; cdr3_nt: TGTGCCAGCAGCTTCAGGGGACTAGCGGGAGTAACGGAGACCCAGTACTTC